This T cell receptor beta chain emerged from a study of T cell changes during pregnancy in multiple sclerosis. This clone has only one observation. Sequencing used immunoSEQ multiplex PCR; TCRdb keeps in-frame clones, though not all of them. The sample includes over 55,000 clones, 70% to 90% of them seen just once. This CDR3 has 10 residues. Germline V CDR1 and CDR2: DFQATT, SNEGSKA (reference sequence). Between the trimmed V and J ends, which lost 5 bases and 2 bases, there was a span of 3 bases. Sequenced material: peripheral blood, taken in the first trimester of pregnancy. The rearrangement uses TRBV20-1 and TRBJ2-5; D is unclear. The receptor was derived from a female donor with multiple sclerosis, enrolled in a pregnancy study. The CDR3 DNA sequence: TGCAGTGCTCCTCAAGAGACCCAGTACTTC. This sequence encodes CSAPQETQYF.